This TCR beta chain was observed in a study of identifying expanded T cells in peripheral blood. Study results and limitations: Technical replicates showed around 1.1 changed clones; roughly two weeks about 16.4; four weeks 19. Variance in clone template counts between two-week samples significantly increased with total template count across all healthy donors.

CDR1 SGHRS and CDR2 YFSETQ come from the germline V gene. Trimming pared 4 bases from V and 7 bases from J, leaving 15 bases between. This CDR3 region has 14 residues. Healthy donors had no documented immune events, such as infections, while sampled. Comment on this clone: Its specificity is unknown.

Profiling relied on immunoSEQ multiplex PCR, and the TCRdb table lists in-frame clones only, not all of them. The data hold 84,000 or so clones, with 70% to 90% observed a single time. Input material: blood. The clonotype was recovered from a person aged 18 to 70 in good health. V gene TRBV5-1 combines with J gene TRBJ1-5; no definite D call. Here the CDR3 DNA reads TGCGCCAGCAGCCAGGACGGAAACGGGCAGCCCCAGCATTTT. As protein: CASSQDGNGQPQHF.